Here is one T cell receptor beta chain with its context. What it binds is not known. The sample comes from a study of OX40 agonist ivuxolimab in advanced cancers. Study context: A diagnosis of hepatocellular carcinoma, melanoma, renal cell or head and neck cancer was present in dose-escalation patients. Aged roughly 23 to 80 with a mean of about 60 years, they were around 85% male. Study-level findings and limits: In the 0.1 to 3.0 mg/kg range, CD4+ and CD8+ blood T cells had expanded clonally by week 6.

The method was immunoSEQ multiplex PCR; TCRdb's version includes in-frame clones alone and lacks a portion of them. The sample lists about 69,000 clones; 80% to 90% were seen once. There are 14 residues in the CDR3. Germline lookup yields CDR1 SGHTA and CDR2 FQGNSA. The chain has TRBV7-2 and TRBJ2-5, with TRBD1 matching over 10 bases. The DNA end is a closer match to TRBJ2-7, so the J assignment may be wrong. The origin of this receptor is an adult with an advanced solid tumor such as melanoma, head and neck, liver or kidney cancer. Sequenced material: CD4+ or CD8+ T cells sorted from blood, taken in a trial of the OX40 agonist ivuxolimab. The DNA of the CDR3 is TGTGCCAGCAGCTCGGGACAGGGGAGAGACGAGCAGTACTTC. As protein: CASSSGQGRDEQYF.